This TCR beta chain is drawn from a study of T cells and copy number aberrations in small-cell lung cancer. Study outcomes and limitations: Compared with adjacent lung tissue, tumors had lower T-cell richness and clonality and non-significantly lower density.

A note on this clone: What it binds is unknown.

This table comes from immunoSEQ multiplex PCR, and its TCRdb copy is limited to in-frame clones, with some not included. The repertoire includes thousands of clones, 65% to 90% of them detected once, and roughly 4.5% sits in the top ten. This CDR3 spans 15 amino acids. Per the germline V gene, CDR1 is SGDLS and CDR2 is YYNGEE. V dropped 0 bases and J dropped 1 base, with 10 bases sitting between them. Specimen: normal tissue next to the tumor. The V call is TRBV9, the J call TRBJ1-1; TRBD1 might be the D (6 bases). The receptor was isolated from a woman between 45 and 65 years old with small cell lung cancer. The CDR3: CASSVAADRNTEAFF. CDR3 DNA: TGTGCCAGCAGCGTAGCGGCGGACAGGAACACTGAAGCTTTCTTT.